These T cell receptor beta chains were read from a single sample in a study of blood T cell repertoires in COVID-19. The repertoire was sequenced with immunoSEQ multiplex PCR; TCRdb's copy has only in-frame clones and lacks some. The table has around 230,000 clones, about nine tenths seen once. The sequenced sample consisted of PBMCs or T cells enriched from blood (not recorded which). All receptors derive from a woman aged 40 to 50 with acute COVID-19. CDR3s include the opening cysteine and the closing phenylalanine or tryptophan. A D gene is named only where the DNA matches it firmly. Clone size is given for some rows only: seen once, a few or many times, or a class if the clone is expanded.

TRBJ1-1 | . | . | TRBV2 | CASSDPGVMNTEAFF | TGTGCCAGCAGTGATCCCGGGGTGATGAACACTGAAGCTTTCTTT
TRBJ2-2 | . | . | TRBV6-4 | CASSERGGGELFF | TGTGCCAGCAGTGAACGGGGAGGCGGGGAGCTGTTTTTT
TRBJ1-2 | . | . | TRBV9 | CASSLSTRGGYTF | TGTGCCAGCAGCTTGTCGACCAGGGGCGGCTACACCTTC
TRBJ1-2 | . | once | TRBV2 | CASSVDSYGYTF | TGTGCCAGCAGTGTTGACAGCTATGGCTACACCTTC
TRBJ1-1 | . | . | TRBV5-1 | CASRNDRRRGEAFF | TGCGCCAGCAGGAATGACCGGCGACGGGGTGAAGCTTTCTTT
TRBJ1-6 | TRBD1 | . | TRBV6-2/TRBV6-3 | CASSYSRGTANSPLHF | TGTGCCAGCAGTTACTCGAGAGGGACAGCGAATTCACCCCTCCACTTT
TRBJ2-3 | . | . | TRBV6-5 | CATLTGTDTQYF | TGTGCCACCCTCACCGGGACAGATACGCAGTATTTT
TRBJ1-2 | TRBD1 | few | TRBV19 | CASSAGQGDGYTF | TGTGCCAGTAGTGCCGGACAGGGAGATGGCTACACCTTC
TRBJ1-5 | . | . | TRBV14 | CASSQDRGQPQHF | TGTGCCAGCAGCCAAGATAGAGGCCAGCCCCAGCATTTT
TRBJ1-1 | . | . | TRBV5-1 | CASSRISITEAFF | TGCGCCAGCAGCCGGATTAGCATCACTGAAGCTTTCTTT
TRBJ2-6 | . | . | TRBV3-1/TRBV3-2 | CASSRSERANVLTF | TGTGCCAGCAGTCGAAGTGAGCGGGCCAACGTCCTGACTTTC